Following are 11 T cell receptor beta chains from one sample sequenced in a study of T cells in Graves' hyperthyroidism and ophthalmopathy. Amplification of TCR beta CDR3 regions used RNA as the template. TCR CDR3 underwent first-round RT-PCR with the HTBI primer set. MiXCR, run by TCRdb on the multiplex PCR reads, gives a single entry per CDR3 protein. The sample lists 660,000 or so distinct CDR3 sequences, under 25% seen once, with 34% in the top ten. Sequenced: blood. The source is a man aged 30 to 45 with Graves' ophthalmopathy.

At least ten counts were recorded for this clonotype. The rearrangement joins TRBV7-2 to TRBJ2-2, with 8 positions matching TRBD1. The CDR3 contains 15 residues. Germline CDR1 is SGHTA and CDR2 is FQGNSA. J gave up 3 bases and V 5 bases, and 5 bases lay outside the gene matches. The CDR3 here is CASSPGTGYTGELFF. The CDR3 nucleotides read TGTGCCAGCAGCCCCGGGACAGGATACACCGGGGAGCTGTTTTTT.

This clonotype was seen at least ten times. The V and J genes are TRBV28 and TRBJ1-2, with D unresolved. The length of the CDR3 is 14 residues. The germline V and J ends were trimmed by 5 bases and 2 bases, with 12 bases remaining between them. CDR1 is MDHEN, CDR2 SYDVKM, per germline. The CDR3 is CASSKGLGNYGYTF. CDR3 DNA: TGTGCCAGCAGTAAGGGATTGGGAAACTATGGCTACACCTTC.

This clonotype was observed at least ten times. V and J are TRBV28 and TRBJ2-7, with TRBD2 matching 11 bases. Per the germline V gene, CDR1 is MDHEN and CDR2 is SYDVKM. The CDR3 totals 15 residues. V trimming: 6 bases; J trimming: 4 bases; junction bases outside the gene matches: 8. CDR3 in DNA: TGTGCCAGCAGCTCGCTAGCGGGAGGTGTGTACGAGCAGTACTTC. Protein product: CASSSLAGGVYEQYF.

J is TRBJ2-7 and V is TRBV10-3, with D uncertain. Germline loops: CDR1 ENHRY, CDR2 SYGVKD. CDR3 length: 12 amino acids. Trimming stripped 8 bases from V and 3 bases from J, with 11 bases between. CDR3 region: CAIGPTDYEQYF. CDR3 in DNA: TGTGCCATCGGCCCAACTGACTACGAGCAGTACTTC.

The chain has TRBV19 and TRBJ2-7; TRBD2 matches 9 bases. CDR1 LNHDA and CDR2 SQIVND come from the germline V gene (reference sequence). The V gene end was trimmed by 5 bases and the J gene end by 4 bases; junction bases not matched to a gene: 9. The CDR3 is 15 amino acids. CDR3 loop: CASSFQTSGVYEQYF. The CDR3 region has the DNA TGTGCCAGTAGTTTCCAGACTAGCGGAGTTTACGAGCAGTACTTC.

This rearrangement joins TRBV5-6 to TRBJ2-7; TRBD2 matches 9 bases. The V segment lost 1 base and the J segment 6 bases; nucleotides outside the gene matches: 8. Germline lookup yields CDR1 SGHDT and CDR2 YYEEEE. This CDR3 has 15 amino acids. The CDR3 is CASSLWAGGRSEQYF. The CDR3 DNA sequence: TGTGCCAGCAGCTTGTGGGCGGGAGGGAGATCCGAGCAGTACTTC. Variable domain in full (rest from reference TRBV5-6 and TRBJ2-7): DAGVTQSPTHLIKTRGQQVTLRCSPKSGHDTVSWYQQALGQGPQFIFQYYEEEERQRGNFPDRFSGHQFPNYSSELNVNALLLGDSALYLCASSLWAGGRSEQYFGPGTRLTVT.

This clonotype appeared a few times. The genes are TRBV27 and TRBJ2-3; 10 positions agree with TRBD2. V was clipped by 7 bases and J by 2 bases; unmatched bases: 9. The CDR3 runs 16 residues. CDR1 is MNHEY and CDR2 is SMNVEV in the germline V gene (reference sequence). The CDR3 DNA sequence: TGTGCCAGCACCGACCTAGCGGGAGCGGCCACAGATACGCAGTATTTT. Its protein product is CASTDLAGAATDTQYF.

This clonotype has at least ten counts. This chain joins TRBV18 and TRBJ2-7; TRBD1 might be the D (6 bases). Germline lookup yields CDR1 KGHSH and CDR2 LQKENI. With 4 bases removed from V and 3 bases from J, the gap between germline ends came to 10 bases. The length of the CDR3 is 13 residues. DNA of the CDR3: TGTGCCAGCTCACTACAGGACAGCTACGAGCAGTACTTC. This encodes CASSLQDSYEQYF.

This clonotype appeared a few times. The CDR3: CAISESKGPGANVLTF. The CDR3, as DNA: TGTGCCATCAGTGAGTCGAAGGGGCCTGGGGCCAACGTCCTGACTTTC. The chain combines TRBV10-3 with TRBJ2-6, with TRBD1 as a possible D gene (5 bases). Germline CDR1 ENHRY, CDR2 SYGVKD. The ends were cut back, 0 bases at V and 2 bases at J, with 8 bases in the middle. There are 16 residues in the CDR3.

This clonotype has more than one count but fewer than ten. The rearrangement uses TRBV7-2 and TRBJ2-5; 11 bases fit TRBD1. V shed 5 bases, J shed 5 bases, and the junction held 10 bases outside the gene matches. CDR3 length: 16 amino acids. Germline V gene lookup returns CDR1 SGHTA and CDR2 FQGNSA. The CDR3 bases are TGTGCCAGCAGCCCCCATCGGACAGGGGGCTGGGAGACCCAGTACTTC. Protein product: CASSPHRTGGWETQYF.

Many counts were recorded for this clonotype. The V call is TRBV5-1, the J call TRBJ2-7; 9 bases match TRBD1. The CDR3 spans 12 residues. The trim removed 4 bases at V and 9 bases at J, leaving 5 bases unmatched. CDR1 is SGHRS and CDR2 is YFSETQ in the germline V gene. Here the CDR3 reads CASSRDRVPQYF. The CDR3 DNA follows: TGCGCCAGCAGCCGGGACAGGGTTCCGCAGTACTTC.